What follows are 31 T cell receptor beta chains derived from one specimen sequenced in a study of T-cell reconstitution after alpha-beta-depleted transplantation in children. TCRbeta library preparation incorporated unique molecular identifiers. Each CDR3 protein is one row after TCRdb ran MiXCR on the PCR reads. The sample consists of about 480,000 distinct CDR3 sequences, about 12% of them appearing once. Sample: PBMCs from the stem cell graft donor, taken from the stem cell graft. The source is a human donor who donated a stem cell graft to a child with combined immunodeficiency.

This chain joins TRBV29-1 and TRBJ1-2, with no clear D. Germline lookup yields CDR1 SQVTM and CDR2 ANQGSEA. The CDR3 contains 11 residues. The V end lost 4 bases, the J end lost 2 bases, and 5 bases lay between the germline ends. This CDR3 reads CSVGPNYGYTF. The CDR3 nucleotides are TGCAGCGTTGGACCGAACTATGGCTACACCTTC.

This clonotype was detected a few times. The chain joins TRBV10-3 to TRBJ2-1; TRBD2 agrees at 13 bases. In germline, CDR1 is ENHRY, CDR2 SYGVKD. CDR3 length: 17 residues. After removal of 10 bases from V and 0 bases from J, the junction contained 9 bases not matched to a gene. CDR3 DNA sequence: TGTGCCACCCAACTAGCGGGGGGGAAAAGCTCCTACAATGAGCAGTTCTTC. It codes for CATQLAGGKSSYNEQFF.

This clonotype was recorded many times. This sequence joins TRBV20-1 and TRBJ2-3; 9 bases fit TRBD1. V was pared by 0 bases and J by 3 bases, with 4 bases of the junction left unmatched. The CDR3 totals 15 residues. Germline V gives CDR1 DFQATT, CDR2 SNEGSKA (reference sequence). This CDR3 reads CSARDPGTGTDTQYF. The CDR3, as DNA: TGCAGTGCTAGAGACCCCGGGACAGGGACAGATACGCAGTATTTT.

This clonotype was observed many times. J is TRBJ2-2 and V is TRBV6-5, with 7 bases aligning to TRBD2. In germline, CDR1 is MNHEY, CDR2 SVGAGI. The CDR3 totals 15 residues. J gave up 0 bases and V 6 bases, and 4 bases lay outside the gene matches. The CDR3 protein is CASRLGLANTGELFF. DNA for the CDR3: TGTGCCAGCAGATTAGGACTAGCGAACACCGGGGAGCTGTTTTTT.

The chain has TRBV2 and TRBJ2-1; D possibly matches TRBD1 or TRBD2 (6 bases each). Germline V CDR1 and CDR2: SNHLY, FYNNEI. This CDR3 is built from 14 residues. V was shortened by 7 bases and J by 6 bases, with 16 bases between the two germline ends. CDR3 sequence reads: CASTLEGVANEQFF. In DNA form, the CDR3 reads TGTGCCAGCACTTTGGAGGGGGTGGCCAATGAGCAGTTCTTC.

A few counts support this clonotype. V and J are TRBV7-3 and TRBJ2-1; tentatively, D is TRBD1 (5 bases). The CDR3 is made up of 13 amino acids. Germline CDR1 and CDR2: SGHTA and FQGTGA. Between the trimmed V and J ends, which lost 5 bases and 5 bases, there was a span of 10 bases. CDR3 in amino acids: CASSKETDNEQFF. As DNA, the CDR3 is TGTGCCAGCAGCAAGGAGACAGACAATGAGCAGTTCTTC.

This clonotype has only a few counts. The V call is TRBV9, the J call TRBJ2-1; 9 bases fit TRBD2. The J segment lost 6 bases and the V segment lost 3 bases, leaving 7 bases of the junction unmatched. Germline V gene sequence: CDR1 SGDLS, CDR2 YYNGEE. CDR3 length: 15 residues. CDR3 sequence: CASSGVAGAFNEQFF. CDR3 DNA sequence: TGTGCCAGCAGCGGGGTAGCGGGGGCCTTCAATGAGCAGTTCTTC. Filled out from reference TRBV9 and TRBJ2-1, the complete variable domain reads DSGVTQTPKHLITATGQRVTLRCSPRSGDLSVYWYQQSLDQGLQFLIQYYNGEERAKGNILERFSAQQFPDLHSELNLSSLELGDSALYFCASSGVAGAFNEQFFGPGTRLTVL.

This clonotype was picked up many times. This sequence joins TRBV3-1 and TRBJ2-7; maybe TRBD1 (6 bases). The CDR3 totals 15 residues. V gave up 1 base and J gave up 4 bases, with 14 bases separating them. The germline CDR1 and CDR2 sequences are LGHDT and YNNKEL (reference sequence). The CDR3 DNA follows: TGTGCCAGCAGCCAAGGAGCAAGGGGGTCTTACGAGCAGTACTTC. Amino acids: CASSQGARGSYEQYF.

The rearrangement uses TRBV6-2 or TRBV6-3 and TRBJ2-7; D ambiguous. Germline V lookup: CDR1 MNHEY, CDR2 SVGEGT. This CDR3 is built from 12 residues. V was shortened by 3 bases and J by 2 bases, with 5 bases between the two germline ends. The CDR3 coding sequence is TGTGCCAGCAGTTATGAAACCTACGAGCAGTACTTC. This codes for CASSYETYEQYF.

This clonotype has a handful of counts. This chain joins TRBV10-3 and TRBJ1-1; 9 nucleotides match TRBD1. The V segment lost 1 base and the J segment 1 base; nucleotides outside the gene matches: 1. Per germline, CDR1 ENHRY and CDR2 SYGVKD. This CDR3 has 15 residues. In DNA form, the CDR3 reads TGTGCCATCAGTGAGTTGGGACAGGGGAACACTGAAGCTTTCTTT. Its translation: CAISELGQGNTEAFF.

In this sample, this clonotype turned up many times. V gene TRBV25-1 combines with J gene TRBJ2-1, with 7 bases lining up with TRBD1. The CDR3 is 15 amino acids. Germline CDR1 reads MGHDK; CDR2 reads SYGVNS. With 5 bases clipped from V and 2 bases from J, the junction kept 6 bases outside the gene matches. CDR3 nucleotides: TGTGCCAGCAGTAATAGGGGGCAGCCCTACAATGAGCAGTTCTTC. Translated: CASSNRGQPYNEQFF. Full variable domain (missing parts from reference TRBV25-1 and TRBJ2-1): EADIYQTPRYLVIGTGKKITLECSQTMGHDKMYWYQQDPGMELHLIHYSYGVNSTEKGDLSSESTVSRIRTEHFPLTLESARPSHTSQYLCASSNRGQPYNEQFFGPGTRLTVL.

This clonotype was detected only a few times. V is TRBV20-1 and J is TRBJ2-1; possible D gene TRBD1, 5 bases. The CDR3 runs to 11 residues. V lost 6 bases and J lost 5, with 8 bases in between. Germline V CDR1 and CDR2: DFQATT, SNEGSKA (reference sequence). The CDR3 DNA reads TGCAGTGCAAGGGGTAACAATGAGCAGTTCTTC. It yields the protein CSARGNNEQFF.

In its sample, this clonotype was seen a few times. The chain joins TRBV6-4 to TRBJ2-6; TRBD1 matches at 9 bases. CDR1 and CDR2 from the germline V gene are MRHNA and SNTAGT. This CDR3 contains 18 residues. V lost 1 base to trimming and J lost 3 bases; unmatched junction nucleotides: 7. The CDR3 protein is CASSDLSGQGIGANVLTF. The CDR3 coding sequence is TGTGCCAGCAGTGACTTATCGGGACAGGGAATTGGGGCCAACGTCCTGACTTTC.

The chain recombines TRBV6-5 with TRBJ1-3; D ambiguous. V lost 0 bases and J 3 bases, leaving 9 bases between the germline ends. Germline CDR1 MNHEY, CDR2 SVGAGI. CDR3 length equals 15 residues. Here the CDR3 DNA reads TGTGCCAGCAGTTACTCGCGGGGTGGTGGAAACACCATATATTTT. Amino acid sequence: CASSYSRGGGNTIYF.

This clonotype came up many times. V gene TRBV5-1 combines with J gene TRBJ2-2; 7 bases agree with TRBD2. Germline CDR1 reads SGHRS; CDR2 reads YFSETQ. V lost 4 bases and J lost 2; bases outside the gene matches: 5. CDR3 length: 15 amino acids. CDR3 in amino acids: CASSPRLANTGELFF. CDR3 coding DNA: TGCGCCAGCAGCCCCCGACTAGCTAACACCGGGGAGCTGTTTTTT. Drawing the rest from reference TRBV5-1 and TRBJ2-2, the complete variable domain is KAGVTQTPRYLIKTRGQQVTLSCSPISGHRSVSWYQQTPGQGLQFLFEYFSETQRNKGNFPGRFSGRQFSNSRSEMNVSTLELGDSALYLCASSPRLANTGELFFGEGSRLTVL.

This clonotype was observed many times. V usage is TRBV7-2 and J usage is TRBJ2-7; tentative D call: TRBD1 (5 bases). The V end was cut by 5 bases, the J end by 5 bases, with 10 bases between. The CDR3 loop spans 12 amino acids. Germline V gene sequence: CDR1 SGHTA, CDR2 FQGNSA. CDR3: CASSKDIHEQYF. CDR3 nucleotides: TGTGCCAGCAGCAAGGACATTCACGAGCAGTACTTC.

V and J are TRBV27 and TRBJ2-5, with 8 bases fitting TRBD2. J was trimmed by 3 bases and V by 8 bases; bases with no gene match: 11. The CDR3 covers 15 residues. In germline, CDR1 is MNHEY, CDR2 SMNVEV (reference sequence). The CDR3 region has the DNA TGTGCCAGCGGCGGACTAGCCCATCTGGAAGAGACCCAGTACTTC. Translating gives CASGGLAHLEETQYF.

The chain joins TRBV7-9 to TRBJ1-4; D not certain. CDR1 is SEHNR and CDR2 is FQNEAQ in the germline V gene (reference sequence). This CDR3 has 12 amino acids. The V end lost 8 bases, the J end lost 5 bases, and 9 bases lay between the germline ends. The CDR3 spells CASAWINEKLFF. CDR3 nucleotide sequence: TGTGCCAGCGCCTGGATAAATGAAAAACTGTTTTTT.

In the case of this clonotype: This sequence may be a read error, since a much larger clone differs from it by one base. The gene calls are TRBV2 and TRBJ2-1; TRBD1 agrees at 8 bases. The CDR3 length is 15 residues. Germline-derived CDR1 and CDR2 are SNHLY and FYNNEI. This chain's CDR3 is CARSAHRGAYNEQFF. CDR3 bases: TGTGCCCGCAGTGCCCACAGGGGGGCCTACAATGAGCAGTTCTTC.

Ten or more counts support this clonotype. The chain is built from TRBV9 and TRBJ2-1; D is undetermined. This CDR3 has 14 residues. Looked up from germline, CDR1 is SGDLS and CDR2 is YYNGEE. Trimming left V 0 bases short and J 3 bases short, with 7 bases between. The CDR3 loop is CASSVDSDYNEQFF. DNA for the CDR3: TGTGCCAGCAGCGTAGACTCCGACTACAATGAGCAGTTCTTC.

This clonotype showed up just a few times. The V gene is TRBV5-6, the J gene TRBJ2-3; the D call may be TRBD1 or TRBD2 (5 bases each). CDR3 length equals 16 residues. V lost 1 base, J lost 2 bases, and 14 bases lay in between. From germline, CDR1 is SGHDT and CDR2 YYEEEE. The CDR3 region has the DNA TGTGCCAGCAGCTTGAAGTTAAGGGACGACACAGATACGCAGTATTTT. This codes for CASSLKLRDDTDTQYF.

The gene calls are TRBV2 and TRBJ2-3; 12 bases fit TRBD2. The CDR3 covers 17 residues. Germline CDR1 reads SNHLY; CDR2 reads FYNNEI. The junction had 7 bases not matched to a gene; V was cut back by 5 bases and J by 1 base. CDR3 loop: CASSLLAGGPGTDTQYF. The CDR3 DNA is TGTGCCAGCAGTCTCCTAGCGGGGGGGCCGGGCACAGATACGCAGTATTTT. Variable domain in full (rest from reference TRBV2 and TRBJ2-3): EPEVTQTPSHQVTQMGQEVILRCVPISNHLYFYWYRQILGQKVEFLVSFYNNEISEKSEIFDDQFSVERPDGSNFTLKIRSTKLEDSAMYFCASSLLAGGPGTDTQYFGPGTRLTVL.

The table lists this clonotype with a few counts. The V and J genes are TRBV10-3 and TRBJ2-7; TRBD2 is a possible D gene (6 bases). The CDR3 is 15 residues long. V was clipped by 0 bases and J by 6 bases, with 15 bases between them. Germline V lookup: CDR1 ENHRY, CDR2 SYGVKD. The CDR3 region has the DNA TGTGCCATCAGTGAGTCAGGTGTAGCGGCGGCCGAGCAGTACTTC. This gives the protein CAISESGVAAAEQYF.

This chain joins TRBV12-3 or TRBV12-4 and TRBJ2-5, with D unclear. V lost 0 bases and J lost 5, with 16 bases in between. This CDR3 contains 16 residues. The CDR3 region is CASSLAGWEGRETQYF. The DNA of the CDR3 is TGTGCCAGCAGTTTAGCGGGCTGGGAAGGACGGGAGACCCAGTACTTC.

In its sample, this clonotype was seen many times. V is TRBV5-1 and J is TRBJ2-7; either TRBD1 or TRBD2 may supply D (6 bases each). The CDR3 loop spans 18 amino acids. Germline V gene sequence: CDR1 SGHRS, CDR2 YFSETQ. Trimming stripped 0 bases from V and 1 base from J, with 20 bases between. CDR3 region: CASSLGISTLGGSYEQYF. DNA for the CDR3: TGCGCCAGCAGCTTGGGCATTAGCACACTAGGGGGGTCCTACGAGCAGTACTTC.

As DNA, the CDR3 is TGTGCCAGCAGCTTAGTCACAGGCCTCTACAATGAGCAGTTCTTC. As protein: CASSLVTGLYNEQFF. The chain combines TRBV11-2 with TRBJ2-1; possibly TRBD1 for D (5 bases). The CDR3 length is 15 residues. CDR1 and CDR2 from the germline V gene are SGHAT and FQNNGV. V lost 1 base, J lost 3 bases, and 10 bases lay in between.

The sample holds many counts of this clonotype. CDR3 protein: CSVESLGTQYF. DNA of the CDR3: TGCAGCGTTGAATCCTTGGGGACCCAGTACTTC. This sequence joins TRBV29-1 and TRBJ2-5, with D unresolved. CDR3 size: 11 residues. Germline loops: CDR1 SQVTM, CDR2 ANQGSEA. V gave up 2 bases and J gave up 7 bases, with 8 bases separating them.

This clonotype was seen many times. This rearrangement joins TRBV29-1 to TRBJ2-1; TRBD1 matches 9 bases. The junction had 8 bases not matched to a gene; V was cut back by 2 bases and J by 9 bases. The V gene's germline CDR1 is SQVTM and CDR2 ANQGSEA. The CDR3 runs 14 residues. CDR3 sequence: CSVESPGQGVEQFF. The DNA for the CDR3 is TGCAGCGTTGAATCCCCGGGACAGGGTGTTGAGCAGTTCTTC.

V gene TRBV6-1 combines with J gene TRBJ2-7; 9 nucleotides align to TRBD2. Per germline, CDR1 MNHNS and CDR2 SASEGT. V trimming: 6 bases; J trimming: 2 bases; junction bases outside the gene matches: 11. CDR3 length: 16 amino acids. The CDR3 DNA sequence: TGTGCCAGCAGGGAGCCCCAGCGGGGGGATCCCTACGAGCAGTACTTC. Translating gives CASREPQRGDPYEQYF.

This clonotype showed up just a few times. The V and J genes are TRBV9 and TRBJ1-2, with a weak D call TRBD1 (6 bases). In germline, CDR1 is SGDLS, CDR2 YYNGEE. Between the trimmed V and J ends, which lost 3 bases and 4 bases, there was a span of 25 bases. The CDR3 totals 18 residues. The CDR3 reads CASSGTRPDSESIYGYTF. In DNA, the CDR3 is TGTGCCAGCAGCGGGACTCGACCGGACAGCGAAAGCATCTATGGCTACACCTTC.

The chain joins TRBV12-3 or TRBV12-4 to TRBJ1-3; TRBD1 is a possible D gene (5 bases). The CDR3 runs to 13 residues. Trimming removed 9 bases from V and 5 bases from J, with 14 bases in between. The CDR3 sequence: CASDWGGRNTIYF. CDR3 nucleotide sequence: TGTGCCAGTGATTGGGGGGGACGAAACACCATATATTTT.